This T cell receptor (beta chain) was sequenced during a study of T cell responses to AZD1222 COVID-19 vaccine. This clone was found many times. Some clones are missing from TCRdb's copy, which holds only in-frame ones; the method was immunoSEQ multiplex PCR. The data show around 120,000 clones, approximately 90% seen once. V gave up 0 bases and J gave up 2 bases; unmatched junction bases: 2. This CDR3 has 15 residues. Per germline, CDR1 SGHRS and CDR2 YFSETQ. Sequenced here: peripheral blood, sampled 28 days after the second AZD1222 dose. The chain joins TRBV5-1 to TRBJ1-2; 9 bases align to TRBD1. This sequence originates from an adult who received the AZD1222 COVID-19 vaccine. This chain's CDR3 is CASSLGTGENYGYTF. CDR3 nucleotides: TGCGCCAGCAGCTTGGGGACAGGGGAAAACTATGGCTACACCTTC. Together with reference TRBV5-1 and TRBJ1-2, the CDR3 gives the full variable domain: KAGVTQTPRYLIKTRGQQVTLSCSPISGHRSVSWYQQTPGQGLQFLFEYFSETQRNKGNFPGRFSGRQFSNSRSEMNVSTLELGDSALYLCASSLGTGENYGYTFGSGTRLTVV.